The present T cell receptor (beta chain) was sequenced within a study of identical twins. This clonotype was seen only a few times. Antigen: not known. Via MiXCR, TCRdb re-called the 5' RACE reads, giving one row per CDR3 protein. The sample lists about 530,000 distinct CDR3 sequences, 20% to 25% occurring once. Findings and caveats of the study: Low generation probability was overrepresented in out-of-frame alpha sequences shared by twins. A cross-sectional statistical analysis, not follow-up of the same donors, supported the conclusions. The abundant beta clonotypes from cord blood had fewer insertions, and memory repertoires had none of this.

These data are also associated with another study on yellow fever vaccine responses in identical twins.

The clonotype comes from a woman between 18 and 30 years old in good health. Sequencing was performed on CD4+ T cells sorted from blood.

This chain's CDR3 is CASSVGTGENSPLHF. Here the CDR3 DNA reads TGTGCCAGCAGTGTCGGGACAGGGGAGAATTCACCCCTCCACTTT. The rearrangement links TRBV28 to TRBJ1-6; 10 positions match TRBD1. CDR1 and CDR2 from the germline V gene are MDHEN and SYDVKM. This CDR3 spans 15 amino acids. V lost 5 bases and J lost 7; bases outside the gene matches: 5.